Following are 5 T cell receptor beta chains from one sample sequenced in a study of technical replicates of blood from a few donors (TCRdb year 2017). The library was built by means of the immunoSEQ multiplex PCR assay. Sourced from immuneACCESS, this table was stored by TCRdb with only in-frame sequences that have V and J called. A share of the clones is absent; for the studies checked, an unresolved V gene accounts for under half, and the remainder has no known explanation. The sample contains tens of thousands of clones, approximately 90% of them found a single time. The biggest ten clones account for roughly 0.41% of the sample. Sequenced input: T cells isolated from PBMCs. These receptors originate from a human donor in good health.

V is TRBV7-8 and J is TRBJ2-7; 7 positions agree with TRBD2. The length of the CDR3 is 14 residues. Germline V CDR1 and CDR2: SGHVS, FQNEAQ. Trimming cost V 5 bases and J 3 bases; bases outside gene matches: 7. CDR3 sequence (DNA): TGTGCCAGCAGCGCAGCCGGCGGGAGCTACGAGCAGTACTTC. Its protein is CASSAAGGSYEQYF.

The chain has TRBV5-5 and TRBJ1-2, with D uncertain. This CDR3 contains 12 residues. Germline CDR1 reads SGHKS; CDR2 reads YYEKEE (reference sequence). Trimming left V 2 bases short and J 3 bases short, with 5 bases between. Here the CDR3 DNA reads TGTGCCAGCAGCTTACCGGACTATGGCTACACCTTC. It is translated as CASSLPDYGYTF.

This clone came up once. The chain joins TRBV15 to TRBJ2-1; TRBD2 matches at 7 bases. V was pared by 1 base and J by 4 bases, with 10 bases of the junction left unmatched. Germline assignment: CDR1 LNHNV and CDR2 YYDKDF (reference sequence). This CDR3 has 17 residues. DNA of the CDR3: TGTGCCACCAGCAGAGCGCTTATGGCGGGAGTATACAATGAGCAGTTCTTC. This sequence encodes CATSRALMAGVYNEQFF.

DNA of the CDR3: TGTGCCAGCAGCTTAGTGGTACTACGCAATAGCTCCTACAATGAGCAGTTCTTC. This sequence encodes CASSLVVLRNSSYNEQFF. The chain combines TRBV7-9 with TRBJ2-1; D remains ambiguous. Trimming shortened V by 1 base and J by 0 bases, and 16 bases separated the two germline ends. The CDR3 consists of 18 residues. Germline V gene data show CDR1 as SEHNR and CDR2 as FQNEAQ (reference sequence).

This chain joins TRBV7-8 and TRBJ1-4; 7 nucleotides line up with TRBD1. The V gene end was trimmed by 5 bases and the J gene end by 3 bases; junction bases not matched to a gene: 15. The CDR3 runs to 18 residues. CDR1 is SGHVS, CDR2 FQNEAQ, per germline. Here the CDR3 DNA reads TGTGCCAGCAGCCCCCAACCGACAGGGAGAAGGGCTAATGAAAAACTGTTTTTT. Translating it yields CASSPQPTGRRANEKLFF.